This T cell receptor (beta chain) was observed in a study of cytomegalovirus exposure and HLA in healthy donors. Whole-study context: The same platform used for the 600 to 750 first-cohort repertoires was also used for the 95 to 150 validation repertoires, as a later analysis reported.

Produced via immunoSEQ multiplex PCR; TCRdb's table is partial and in-frame only. The sample carries 140,000 or so clones, roughly 89% recorded once. This CDR3 region has 14 residues. Trimming removed 5 bases from V and 6 bases from J, with 16 bases in between. Germline lookup yields CDR1 LGHNT and CDR2 FRNRAP. This clone was counted a few times. Its antigen is unknown. Study outcomes and limitations: It was 150 to 200 TCR beta chains that were listed as cytomegalovirus-associated. The tendency of first-cohort TCR clusters to co-occur in the 120 or so validation repertoires was the finding of a later analysis.

The receptor was derived from a woman between 18 and 29 years old in good health and CMV-seropositive. The sequenced sample was PBMCs. The chain couples TRBV12-5 to TRBJ1-1; D is possibly TRBD1 (6 bases). The CDR3 protein is CASGTLGGRPEAFF. CDR3 nucleotides: TGTGCTAGTGGTACCCTTGGGGGCCGGCCTGAAGCTTTCTTT. The full variable domain, in which reference TRBV12-5 and TRBJ1-1 provide the parts outside the CDR3, is DARVTQTPRHKVTEMGQEVTMRCQPILGHNTVFWYRQTMMQGLELLAYFRNRAPLDDSGMPKDRFSAEMPDATLATLKIQPSEPRDSAVYFCASGTLGGRPEAFFGQGTRLTVV.